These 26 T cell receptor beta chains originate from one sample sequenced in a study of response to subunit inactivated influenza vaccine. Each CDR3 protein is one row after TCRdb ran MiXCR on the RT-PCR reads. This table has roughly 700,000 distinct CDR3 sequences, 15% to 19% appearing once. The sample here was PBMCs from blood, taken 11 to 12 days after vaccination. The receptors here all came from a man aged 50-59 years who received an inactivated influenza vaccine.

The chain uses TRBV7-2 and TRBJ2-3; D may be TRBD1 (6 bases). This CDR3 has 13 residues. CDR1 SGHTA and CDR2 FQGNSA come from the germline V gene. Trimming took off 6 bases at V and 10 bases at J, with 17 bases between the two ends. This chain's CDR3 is CASRRDISGAQYF. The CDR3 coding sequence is TGTGCCAGCAGGAGGGACATTTCAGGTGCGCAGTATTTT.

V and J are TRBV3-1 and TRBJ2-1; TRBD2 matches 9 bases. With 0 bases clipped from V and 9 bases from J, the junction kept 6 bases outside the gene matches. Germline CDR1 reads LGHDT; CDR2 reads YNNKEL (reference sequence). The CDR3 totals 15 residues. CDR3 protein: CASSQDGGGALEQFF. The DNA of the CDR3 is TGTGCCAGCAGCCAAGATGGCGGGGGGGCACTTGAGCAGTTCTTC.

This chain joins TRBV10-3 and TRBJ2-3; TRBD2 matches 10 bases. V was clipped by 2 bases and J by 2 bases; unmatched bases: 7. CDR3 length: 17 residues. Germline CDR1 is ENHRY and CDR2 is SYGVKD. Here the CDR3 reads CAISERSSGGNTDTQYF. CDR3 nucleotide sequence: TGTGCCATCAGTGAGAGGTCTAGCGGGGGCAACACAGATACGCAGTATTTT.

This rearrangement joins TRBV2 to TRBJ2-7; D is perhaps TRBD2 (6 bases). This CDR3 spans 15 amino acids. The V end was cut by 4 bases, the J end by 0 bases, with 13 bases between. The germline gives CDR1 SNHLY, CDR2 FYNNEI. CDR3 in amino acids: CASSGAGTASYEQYF. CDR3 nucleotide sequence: TGTGCCAGCAGTGGTGCCGGGACTGCCTCCTACGAGCAGTACTTC. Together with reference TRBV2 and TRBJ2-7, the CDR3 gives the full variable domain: EPEVTQTPSHQVTQMGQEVILRCVPISNHLYFYWYRQILGQKVEFLVSFYNNEISEKSEIFDDQFSVERPDGSNFTLKIRSTKLEDSAMYFCASSGAGTASYEQYFGPGTRLTVT.

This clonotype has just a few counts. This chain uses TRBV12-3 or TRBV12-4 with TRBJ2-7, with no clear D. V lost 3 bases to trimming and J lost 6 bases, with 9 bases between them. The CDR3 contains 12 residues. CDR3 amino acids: CASSFRRGEQYF. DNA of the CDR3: TGTGCCAGCAGTTTCCGGAGAGGCGAGCAGTACTTC.

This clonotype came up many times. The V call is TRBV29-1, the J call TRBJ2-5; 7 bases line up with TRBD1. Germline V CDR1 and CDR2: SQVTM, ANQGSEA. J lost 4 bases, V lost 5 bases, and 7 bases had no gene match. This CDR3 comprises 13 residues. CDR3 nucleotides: TGCAGCGTTTGGACAGGCGCGGGAGAGACCCAGTACTTC. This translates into CSVWTGAGETQYF.

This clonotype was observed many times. The CDR3 sequence is CASSPLTGSSTEAFF. In DNA, the CDR3 is TGTGCCAGCTCACCACTTACAGGGTCGTCGACTGAAGCTTTCTTT. The chain is built from TRBV18 and TRBJ1-1; a possible D gene is TRBD1 (6 bases). The V end was cut by 1 base, the J end by 5 bases, with 14 bases between. Germline V gives CDR1 KGHSH, CDR2 LQKENI. This CDR3 comprises 15 residues.

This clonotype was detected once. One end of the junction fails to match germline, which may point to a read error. The CDR3 region is CASSTLGELVF. The DNA for the CDR3 is TGCGCCAGCAGCACTCTCGGGGAGCTGGTTTTT. The chain employs TRBV5-1 and TRBJ2-2; tentatively, D is TRBD2 (5 bases). CDR3 length: 11 residues. CDR1 and CDR2 from the germline V gene are SGHRS and YFSETQ.

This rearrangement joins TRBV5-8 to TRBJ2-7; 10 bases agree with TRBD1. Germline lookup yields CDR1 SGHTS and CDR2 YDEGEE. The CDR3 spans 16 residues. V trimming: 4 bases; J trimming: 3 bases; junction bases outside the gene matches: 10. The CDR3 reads CASSLARDRGFYEQYF. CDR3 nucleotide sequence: TGTGCCAGCAGCCTGGCCCGGGACAGGGGTTTCTACGAGCAGTACTTC. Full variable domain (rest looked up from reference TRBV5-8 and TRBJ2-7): EAGVTQSPTHLIKTRGQQATLRCSPISGHTSVYWYQQALGLGLQFLLWYDEGEERNRGNFPPRFSGRQFPNYSSELNVNALELEDSALYLCASSLARDRGFYEQYFGPGTRLTVT.

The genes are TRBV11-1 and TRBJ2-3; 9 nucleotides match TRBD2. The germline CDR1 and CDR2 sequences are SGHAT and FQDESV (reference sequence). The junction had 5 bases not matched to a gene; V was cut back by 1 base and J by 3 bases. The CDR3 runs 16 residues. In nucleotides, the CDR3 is TGTGCCAGCAGCTTAGAATTTGCGGGAGGGACAGATACGCAGTATTTT. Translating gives CASSLEFAGGTDTQYF. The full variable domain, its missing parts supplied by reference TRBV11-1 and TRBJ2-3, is EAEVAQSPRYKITEKSQAVAFWCDPISGHATLYWYRQILGQGPELLVQFQDESVVDDSQLPKDRFSAERLKGVDSTLKIQPAELGDSAMYLCASSLEFAGGTDTQYFGPGTRLTVL.

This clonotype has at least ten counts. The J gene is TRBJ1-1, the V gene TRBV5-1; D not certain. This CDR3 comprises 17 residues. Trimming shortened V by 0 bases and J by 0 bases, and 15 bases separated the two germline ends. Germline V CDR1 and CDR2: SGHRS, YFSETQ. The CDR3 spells CASSLEYGGPLNTEAFF. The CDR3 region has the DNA TGCGCCAGCAGCTTGGAGTACGGAGGGCCCCTGAACACTGAAGCTTTCTTT.

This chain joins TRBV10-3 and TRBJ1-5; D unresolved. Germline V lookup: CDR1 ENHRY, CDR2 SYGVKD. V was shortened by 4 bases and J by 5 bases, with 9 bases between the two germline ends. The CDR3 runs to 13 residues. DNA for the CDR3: TGTGCCATCAGTGGTGGGAGGGATCAGCCCCAGCATTTT. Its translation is CAISGGRDQPQHF.

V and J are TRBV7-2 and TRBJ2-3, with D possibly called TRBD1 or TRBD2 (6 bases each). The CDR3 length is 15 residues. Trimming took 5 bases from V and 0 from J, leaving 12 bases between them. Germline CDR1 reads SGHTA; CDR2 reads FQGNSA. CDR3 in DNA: TGTGCCAGCAGCCCACGGGGGCATAGCACAGATACGCAGTATTTT. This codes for CASSPRGHSTDTQYF. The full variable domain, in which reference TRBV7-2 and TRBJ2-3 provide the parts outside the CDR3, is GAGVSQSPSNKVTEKGKDVELRCDPISGHTALYWYRQSLGQGLEFLIYFQGNSAPDKSGLPSDRFSAERTGGSVSTLTIQRTQQEDSAVYLCASSPRGHSTDTQYFGPGTRLTVL.

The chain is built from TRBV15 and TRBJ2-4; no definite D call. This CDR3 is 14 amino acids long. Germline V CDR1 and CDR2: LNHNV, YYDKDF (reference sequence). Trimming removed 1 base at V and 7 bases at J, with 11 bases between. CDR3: CATSRGAAGNIQYF. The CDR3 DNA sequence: TGTGCCACCAGCAGAGGGGCGGCCGGGAACATTCAGTACTTC. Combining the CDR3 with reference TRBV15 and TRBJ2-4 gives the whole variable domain DAMVIQNPRYQVTQFGKPVTLSCSQTLNHNVMYWYQQKSSQAPKLLFHYYDKDFNNEADTPDNFQSRRPNTSFCFLDIRSPGLGDTAMYLCATSRGAAGNIQYFGAGTRLSVL.

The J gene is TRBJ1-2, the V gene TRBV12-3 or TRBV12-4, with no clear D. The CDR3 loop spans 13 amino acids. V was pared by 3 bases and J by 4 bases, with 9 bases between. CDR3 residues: CASSFTPGYGYTF. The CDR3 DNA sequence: TGTGCCAGCAGTTTTACACCCGGCTATGGCTACACCTTC.

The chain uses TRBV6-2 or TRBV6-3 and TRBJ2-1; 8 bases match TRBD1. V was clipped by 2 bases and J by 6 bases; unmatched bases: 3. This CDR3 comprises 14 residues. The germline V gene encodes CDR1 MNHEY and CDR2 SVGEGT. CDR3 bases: TGTGCCAGCAGTTACACACAGGGGGGCAATGAGCAGTTCTTC. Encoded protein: CASSYTQGGNEQFF.

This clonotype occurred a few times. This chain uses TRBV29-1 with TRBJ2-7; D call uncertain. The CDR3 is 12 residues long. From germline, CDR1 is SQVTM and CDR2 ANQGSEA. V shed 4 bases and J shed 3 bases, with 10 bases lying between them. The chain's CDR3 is CSVVSGGYEQYF. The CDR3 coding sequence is TGCAGCGTTGTTTCGGGCGGCTACGAGCAGTACTTC.

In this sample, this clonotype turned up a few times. DNA for the CDR3: TGTGCCAGCAGCTTGGGGACTAGCGGGAGGGATACGCAGTATTTT. It yields the protein CASSLGTSGRDTQYF. This rearrangement joins TRBV11-2 to TRBJ2-3; TRBD2 agrees at 15 bases. The CDR3 covers 15 residues. Germline CDR1 and CDR2: SGHAT and FQNNGV. J was trimmed by 6 bases and V by 3 bases; bases with no gene match: 1.

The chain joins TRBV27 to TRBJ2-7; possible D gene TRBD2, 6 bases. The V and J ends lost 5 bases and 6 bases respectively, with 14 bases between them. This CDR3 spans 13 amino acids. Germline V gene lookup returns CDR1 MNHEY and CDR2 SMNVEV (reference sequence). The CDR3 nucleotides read TGTGCCAGCAGTCCGGGCGGGATCGGCGAGCAGTACTTC. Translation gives CASSPGGIGEQYF.

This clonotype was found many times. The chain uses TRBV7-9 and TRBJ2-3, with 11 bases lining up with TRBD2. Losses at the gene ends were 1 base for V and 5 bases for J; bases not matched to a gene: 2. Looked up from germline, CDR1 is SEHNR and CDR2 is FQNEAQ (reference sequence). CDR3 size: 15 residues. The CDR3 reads CASSLGLAGGDTQYF. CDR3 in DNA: TGTGCCAGCAGCTTAGGGCTAGCGGGAGGAGATACGCAGTATTTT. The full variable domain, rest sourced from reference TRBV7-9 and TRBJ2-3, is DTGVSQNPRHKITKRGQNVTFRCDPISEHNRLYWYRQTLGQGPEFLTYFQNEAQLEKSRLLSDRFSAERPKGSFSTLEIQRTEQGDSAMYLCASSLGLAGGDTQYFGPGTRLTVL.

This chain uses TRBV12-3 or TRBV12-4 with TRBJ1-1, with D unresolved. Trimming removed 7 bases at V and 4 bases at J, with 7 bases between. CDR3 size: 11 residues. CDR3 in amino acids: CASNEITEAFF. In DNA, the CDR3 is TGTGCCAGCAATGAAATCACTGAAGCTTTCTTT.

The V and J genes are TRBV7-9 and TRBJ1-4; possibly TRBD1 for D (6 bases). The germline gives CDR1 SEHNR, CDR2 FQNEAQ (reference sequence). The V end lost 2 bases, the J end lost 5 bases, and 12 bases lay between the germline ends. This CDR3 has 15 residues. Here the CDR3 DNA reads TGTGCCAGCAGCTTATCGACAGGCCCGAATGAAAAACTGTTTTTT. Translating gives CASSLSTGPNEKLFF.

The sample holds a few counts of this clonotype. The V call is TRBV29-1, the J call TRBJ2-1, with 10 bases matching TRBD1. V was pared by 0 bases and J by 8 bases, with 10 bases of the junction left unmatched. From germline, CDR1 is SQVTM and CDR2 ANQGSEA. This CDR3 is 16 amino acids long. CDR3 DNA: TGCAGCGTTGAAGATAGGACAGGGGGGAATATCGATGAGCAGTTCTTC. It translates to CSVEDRTGGNIDEQFF.

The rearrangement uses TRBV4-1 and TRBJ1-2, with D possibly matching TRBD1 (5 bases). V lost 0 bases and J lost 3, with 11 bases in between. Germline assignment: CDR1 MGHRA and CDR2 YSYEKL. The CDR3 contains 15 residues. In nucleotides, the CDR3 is TGCGCCAGCAGCCAAGATTGGGACGGCTACTATGGCTACACCTTC. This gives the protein CASSQDWDGYYGYTF.

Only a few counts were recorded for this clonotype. The CDR3 nucleotides read TGCGCCAGCAGCTTGGCCACAGACGTCTATGGCTACACCTTC. It yields the protein CASSLATDVYGYTF. V and J are TRBV5-1 and TRBJ1-2; D gene unclear. The CDR3 is 14 residues long. Germline values: CDR1 SGHRS, CDR2 YFSETQ. Deletions cut 0 bases from V and 4 bases from J, with 10 bases between.

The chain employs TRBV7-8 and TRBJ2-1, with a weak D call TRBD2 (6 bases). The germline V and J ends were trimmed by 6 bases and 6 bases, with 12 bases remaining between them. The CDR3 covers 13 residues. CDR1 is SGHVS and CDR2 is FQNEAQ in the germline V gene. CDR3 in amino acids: CASRVTTSNEQFF. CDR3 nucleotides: TGTGCCAGCAGAGTAACGACTAGCAATGAGCAGTTCTTC.